This T cell receptor (beta chain) was recorded in a study of blood T cell repertoires in COVID-19. Study background: The cDNA or gDNA used as material had been derived from T cells, B-cell-depleted T cells, or PBMCs.

The CDR3 spans 15 residues. The V end was cut by 4 bases, the J end by 2 bases, with 14 bases between. Germline V gene lookup returns CDR1 SNHLY and CDR2 FYNNEI. Assay used: immunoSEQ multiplex PCR; TCRdb lists only in-frame clones, some missing. The data contain almost 250,000 clones, roughly nine tenths of them seen just once; the ten biggest clones take up 1.5% to 2%. The receptor's source is a woman aged 55-70 years who had recovered from COVID-19. The V and J genes are TRBV2 and TRBJ2-5; D is perhaps TRBD1 (6 bases). Input material: peripheral blood. The CDR3 protein is CASSAPQGGQETQYF. The CDR3 DNA reads TGTGCCAGCAGTGCCCCACAGGGCGGTCAAGAGACCCAGTACTTC.